The clone carrying this T cell receptor beta chain was counted a single time. The antigen remains unidentified. V gave up 6 bases and J gave up 2 bases, with 16 bases separating them. There are 16 residues in the CDR3. Germline assignment: CDR1 MNHEY and CDR2 SMNVEV (reference sequence). Assay: immunoSEQ multiplex PCR; the TCRdb copy retains only in-frame clones and omits some. The table records 100,000 to 150,000 clones, 85% to 90% of them present only once. These data come from a study of cytomegalovirus exposure and HLA in healthy donors. Whole-study results and caveats: Subsequent analysis found a tendency for first-cohort TCR clusters to co-occur within the 120 or so validation repertoires. The listing of some 170 TCR beta chains classed them as cytomegalovirus-associated.

The receptor comes from a woman between 18 and 29 years old in good health and CMV-seronegative. Sequencing used PBMCs. V and J are TRBV27 and TRBJ2-2; a possible D gene is TRBD1 (5 bases). CDR3 region: CASREAGLLNTGELFF. In DNA, the CDR3 is TGTGCCAGCAGGGAAGCAGGGCTCTTAAACACCGGGGAGCTGTTTTTT.